A selection of T cell receptor beta chains follows, all from one sample in a study of T cell responses to AZD1222 COVID-19 vaccine. Profiling relied on immunoSEQ multiplex PCR, and the TCRdb table lists in-frame clones only, not all of them. The data hold around 150,000 clones, with 75% to 95% observed a single time. The sequencing used peripheral blood, collected 28 days after the second AZD1222 dose. These receptors came from an adult who received the AZD1222 COVID-19 vaccine. CDR3s include the opening cysteine and the closing phenylalanine or tryptophan. Each record gives: clone size, V gene, J gene, D gene, CDR3 protein, CDR3 DNA. The D gene is left open where the match is weak. A clone size is listed for some rows: how often the clone was seen (once, few, many), or a class if it is expanded.

NA	TRBV12-5	TRBJ1-1	NA	CASGLLVTEAFF	TGTGCTAGTGGTTTGCTGGTCACTGAAGCTTTCTTT
NA	TRBV7-6	TRBJ2-6	NA	CASSPSIGAGANVLTF	TGTGCCAGCAGCCCCTCGATTGGGGCCGGGGCCAACGTCCTGACTTTC
few	TRBV27	TRBJ1-2	NA	CASGDTRFPLVVGYTF	TGTGCCAGCGGGGACACAAGGTTCCCGCTTGTGGTAGGCTACACCTTC
NA	TRBV7-9	TRBJ2-5	NA	CASSLGEYQETQYF	TGTGCCAGCAGCTTGGGAGAGTACCAAGAGACCCAGTACTTC
NA	TRBV10-2	TRBJ2-7	TRBD1	CASSGDRVYEQYF	TGCGCCAGCAGCGGGGACAGGGTCTACGAGCAGTACTTC
NA	TRBV29-1	TRBJ1-3	NA	CSVDLGTGNTIYF	TGCAGCGTTGACCTCGGGACTGGAAACACCATATATTTT
NA	TRBV27	TRBJ1-6	NA	CASSLTRTQGGNSPLHF	TGTGCCAGCAGTTTAACAAGAACCCAGGGAGGGAATTCACCCCTCCACTTT
NA	TRBV7-9	TRBJ2-7	TRBD1	CASSKAYGTGPYEQYF	TGTGCCAGCAGTAAAGCTTATGGGACAGGACCCTACGAGCAGTACTTC
NA	TRBV6-5	TRBJ1-2	NA	CASRQTNGGYTF	TGTGCCAGCAGGCAAACTAATGGAGGCTACACCTTC
NA	TRBV4-2	TRBJ2-7	TRBD2	CASSQPLAGGAYEQYF	TGTGCCAGCAGCCAACCTTTAGCGGGAGGCGCCTACGAGCAGTACTTC
once	TRBV7-2	TRBJ2-4	NA	CASSAWTLAKNIQYF	TGTGCCAGCAGCGCCTGGACGTTAGCCAAAAACATTCAGTACTTC
NA	TRBV30	TRBJ2-3	NA	CARSGVRGPSANTDTQYF	TGTGCCCGCTCGGGGGTCCGTGGACCATCCGCCAACACAGATACGCAGTATTTT
NA	TRBV27	TRBJ2-7	TRBD1	CASSLNWDRSYEQYF	TGTGCCAGCAGTTTAAACTGGGACAGGAGCTACGAGCAGTACTTC
NA	TRBV11-2	TRBJ1-2	NA	CASSLDRRRYTF	TGTGCCAGCAGCTTAGATCGACGCCGCTACACCTTC
NA	TRBV7-2	TRBJ1-5	TRBD1	CASETGTGSNQPQHF	TGTGCCAGCGAAACCGGGACAGGGAGTAATCAGCCCCAGCATTTT
NA	TRBV5-5	TRBJ2-7	TRBD2	CASSLSVLAGEEYF	TGTGCCAGCAGCTTGTCGGTACTAGCGGGAGAGGAGTACTTC
NA	TRBV9	TRBJ1-4	NA	CASSVDRGLNEKLFF	TGTGCCAGCAGCGTAGATCGGGGGCTTAATGAAAAACTGTTTTTT
once	TRBV3-1/TRBV3-2	TRBJ2-7	TRBD1	CASSQVQGIVYEQYF	TGTGCCAGCAGCCAAGTACAGGGGATCGTCTACGAGCAGTACTTC
once	TRBV11-2	TRBJ1-2	NA	CASSLEFNYGYTF	TGTGCCAGCAGCTTAGAGTTTAACTATGGCTACACCTTC